What follows are 15 T cell receptor beta chains derived from one specimen sequenced in a study of post-analysis software for immune sequencing data. Study-level findings and limits: About five TRBV segments (TRBV5-6, TRBV5-1 and TRBV20-1 among them) occurred more frequently in patients than in controls.

Sequencing libraries made from TCR beta cDNA carried unique molecular identifiers. TCRdb ran MiXCR on the PCR reads and lists one entry per CDR3 protein. The sample holds a few hundred thousand distinct CDR3 sequences, less than 40% seen once. For these TCRs, the target antigens are not known. Sequenced: blood. Receptors originate from a girl between 10 and 17 years old with multiple sclerosis.

This clonotype appeared a few times. This rearrangement joins TRBV7-2 to TRBJ2-7; D gene uncertain. The germline V and J ends were trimmed by 5 bases and 4 bases, with 9 bases remaining between them. The CDR3 extends over 12 amino acids. The germline CDR1 and CDR2 sequences are SGHTA and FQGNSA. For the CDR3, the DNA is TGTGCCAGCAGCCGCGACTGGTACGAGCAGTACTTC. It encodes CASSRDWYEQYF.

A few counts support this clonotype. The V call is TRBV5-1, the J call TRBJ2-7; possible D gene TRBD2, 5 bases. CDR3 length: 13 residues. V was pared by 1 base and J by 7 bases, with 12 bases between. Germline loops: CDR1 SGHRS, CDR2 YFSETQ. CDR3 amino acids: CASSLTGEGEQYF. CDR3 coding DNA: TGCGCCAGCAGCTTGACGGGTGAGGGTGAGCAGTACTTC.

The chain employs TRBV6-5 and TRBJ2-1, with 9 bases identical to TRBD2. Germline CDR1 MNHEY, CDR2 SVGAGI. V lost 2 bases, J lost 7 bases, and 6 bases stayed unmatched. There are 15 residues in the CDR3. CDR3 residues: CASSYVAGGWNEQFF. CDR3 DNA sequence: TGTGCCAGCAGTTACGTGGCGGGGGGGTGGAATGAGCAGTTCTTC.

This chain joins TRBV9 and TRBJ2-1; unclear D gene. The length of the CDR3 is 17 residues. The V gene lost 3 bases and the J gene lost 9 bases, with 25 bases spanning the gap. The germline V gene has CDR1 SGDLS and CDR2 YYNGEE. In DNA form, the CDR3 reads TGTGCCAGCAGCGCCGACCTAGAATCCTCTCTCCATGGTGAGCAGTTCTTC. This encodes CASSADLESSLHGEQFF. The complete variable domain, with remaining parts taken from reference TRBV9 and TRBJ2-1, reads DSGVTQTPKHLITATGQRVTLRCSPRSGDLSVYWYQQSLDQGLQFLIQYYNGEERAKGNILERFSAQQFPDLHSELNLSSLELGDSALYFCASSADLESSLHGEQFFGPGTRLTVL.

This clonotype was counted a few times. This chain connects TRBV6-5 to TRBJ2-1, with D perhaps matching TRBD1 or TRBD2 (6 bases each). Germline lookup yields CDR1 MNHEY and CDR2 SVGAGI. V lost 0 bases and J 14 bases, leaving 20 bases between the germline ends. The CDR3 is made up of 15 amino acids. CDR3 protein: CASSYSIEGGRGEFF. The CDR3 DNA sequence: TGTGCCAGCAGTTACTCGATCGAGGGGGGCCGGGGAGAGTTCTTC.

This sequence joins TRBV6-2 or TRBV6-3 and TRBJ1-2; no firm D call. This CDR3 spans 12 amino acids. V lost 4 bases to trimming and J lost 8 bases, with 11 bases between them. Germline V lookup: CDR1 MNHEY, CDR2 SVGEGT. The CDR3 bases are TGTGCCAGCAGTTCATACGGAGGCGGCTACACCTTC. This sequence encodes CASSSYGGGYTF.

This chain uses TRBV7-2 with TRBJ2-1; 7 bases map to TRBD1. The V segment lost 1 base and the J segment 7 bases; nucleotides outside the gene matches: 4. CDR3 length: 14 amino acids. From germline, CDR1 is SGHTA and CDR2 FQGNSA. As DNA, the CDR3 is TGTGCCAGCAGCTTAGGCATACAGGGGAATGAGCAGTTCTTC. It is translated as CASSLGIQGNEQFF.

About this clonotype: The junction departs from germline at one end; a sequencing error may be responsible. The chain employs TRBV5-1 and TRBJ1-2; tentative D call: TRBD1 (5 bases). The CDR3 runs to 16 residues. The V gene's germline CDR1 is SGHRS and CDR2 YFSETQ. The CDR3 bases are TGCGCCAGCGGCTTGTACGCGGGGACTTCTAACTATGGCTACACCTTC. Amino acid sequence: CASGLYAGTSNYGYTF. Supplemented by reference TRBV5-1 and TRBJ1-2, the full variable domain reads KAGVTQTPRYLIKTRGQQVTLSCSPISGHRSVSWYQQTPGQGLQFLFEYFSETQRNKGNFPGRFSGRQFSNSRSEMNVSTLELGDSALYLCASGLYAGTSNYGYTFGSGTRLTVV.

This clonotype has just a few counts. The chain carries TRBV9 and TRBJ2-5; 8 nucleotides line up with TRBD1. The J call may be in error: the DNA end matches TRBJ2-7 better. CDR3 size: 13 residues. Germline V gene data show CDR1 as SGDLS and CDR2 as YYNGEE. The CDR3 nucleotides are TGTGCCAGCAGCGTTGGACAGGGAAGCGAGCAGTACTTC. Its protein product is CASSVGQGSEQYF.

The rearrangement uses TRBV5-1 and TRBJ2-7, with 10 bases lining up with TRBD2. The CDR3 extends over 16 amino acids. V lost 2 bases to trimming and J lost 2 bases; unmatched junction nucleotides: 7. Germline lookup yields CDR1 SGHRS and CDR2 YFSETQ. CDR3 DNA: TGCGCCAGCAGCTTCTGGGCTAGCGGGGGAACCTACGAGCAGTACTTC. This sequence encodes CASSFWASGGTYEQYF.

V and J are TRBV5-1 and TRBJ2-7; tentative D call: TRBD1 (5 bases). The germline CDR1 and CDR2 sequences are SGHRS and YFSETQ. V gave up 3 bases and J gave up 2 bases, with 12 bases separating them. The CDR3 consists of 14 residues. This CDR3 reads CASSWSQDTYEQYF. In DNA form, the CDR3 reads TGCGCCAGCAGCTGGTCACAGGACACCTACGAGCAGTACTTC.

The rearrangement joins TRBV20-1 to TRBJ1-1; D not certain. This CDR3 comprises 13 residues. CDR1 is DFQATT, CDR2 SNEGSKA, per germline (reference sequence). The germline V and J ends were trimmed by 6 bases and 8 bases, with 19 bases remaining between them. The CDR3 DNA sequence: TGCAGTGCAAGTCCGGAGGCCGACGGGGAAGCTTTCTTT. It is translated as CSASPEADGEAFF.

This sequence joins TRBV6-7 and TRBJ2-5; 10 bases agree with TRBD2. TRBV6-7 is placed among ORFs of uncertain function. V lost 5 bases to trimming and J lost 5 bases; unmatched junction nucleotides: 11. This CDR3 comprises 16 residues. The chain's CDR3 is CASSKSLAGDTETQYF. CDR3 DNA sequence: TGTGCCAGCAGTAAAAGTCTAGCGGGGGATACGGAGACCCAGTACTTC.

This clonotype was counted a few times. V gene TRBV29-1 combines with J gene TRBJ1-2; 9 bases align to TRBD1. V trimming: 1 base; J trimming: 5 bases; junction bases outside the gene matches: 8. The CDR3 consists of 15 residues. Per germline, CDR1 SQVTM and CDR2 ANQGSEA. The CDR3 region is CSVEGMGQGGYGYTF. The CDR3 DNA is TGCAGCGTTGAAGGGATGGGACAGGGAGGTTATGGCTACACCTTC. Drawing the rest from reference TRBV29-1 and TRBJ1-2, the complete variable domain is SAVISQKPSRDICQRGTSLTIQCQVDSQVTMMFWYRQQPGQSLTLIATANQGSEATYESGFVIDKFPISRPNLTFSTLTVSNMSPEDSSIYLCSVEGMGQGGYGYTFGSGTRLTVV.

This chain uses TRBV2 with TRBJ1-2; perhaps TRBD1 as D (6 bases). The CDR3 extends over 14 amino acids. CDR1 is SNHLY, CDR2 FYNNEI, per germline. V lost 8 bases and J 2 bases, leaving 15 bases between the germline ends. CDR3 nucleotide sequence: TGTGCCAGCGGCCTTGTAGGGGGAAACTATGGCTACACCTTC. This codes for CASGLVGGNYGYTF.